The entry that follows covers one T cell receptor beta chain sequence. The target antigen is unknown. The data were obtained in a study of T cells in localized non-small cell lung cancer. Only in-frame clones appear in the TCRdb table, and some are missing; sequencing was by immunoSEQ multiplex PCR. The sample shows some 56,000 clones, about nine tenths of them seen only once. Study-wide results and caveats: Adjacent lung exhibited a median of 57 among the 100 most abundant tumor clones. Adjacent uninvolved lung had the highest clonality, suggesting focused antigen responses.

The receptor was derived from a woman between 40 and 69 years old with stage I lung adenocarcinoma. This specimen consisted of peripheral blood, obtained before any cancer treatment.

In DNA form, the CDR3 reads TGTGCCAGCAGTGAGGCCGGGACAGGGCGAGTTAGCAATCAGCCCCAGCATTTT. Its protein is CASSEAGTGRVSNQPQHF. The chain is built from TRBV6-1 and TRBJ1-5; 9 positions agree with TRBD1. This CDR3 is built from 18 residues. J gave up 0 bases and V 3 bases, and 9 bases lay outside the gene matches. Germline V CDR1 and CDR2: MNHNS, SASEGT.